The next 32 T cell receptor beta chains were all read from a single sample in a study of shared clonotypes between healthy human individuals. Some clones are missing from TCRdb's copy, which holds only in-frame ones; the method was immunoSEQ multiplex PCR. In the table there are some 1 million clones, under 80% of which are singletons. Sequencing input: memory CD4+ T cells sorted from blood. Specified subset: CD45RA-negative fraction. These receptors originate from a man between 18 and 35 years old in good health.

The chain couples TRBV19 to TRBJ2-2, with D unclear. V lost 11 bases, J lost 6 bases, and 13 bases lay in between. This CDR3 is 12 amino acids long. The germline CDR1 and CDR2 sequences are LNHDA and SQIVND (reference sequence). DNA of the CDR3: TGTGCCGCAAAAACCCTGGCCGGGGAGCTGTTTTTT. Translating it yields CAAKTLAGELFF. The full variable domain, rest sourced from reference TRBV19 and TRBJ2-2, is DGGITQSPKYLFRKEGQNVTLSCEQNLNHDAMYWYRQDPGQGLRLIYYSQIVNDFQKGDIAEGYSVSREKKESFPLTVTSAQKNPTAFYLCAAKTLAGELFFGEGSRLTVL.

The CDR3 loop is CATSRDFLGQFLSGNTIYF. DNA of the CDR3: TGTGCCACCAGCAGAGATTTTCTAGGACAGTTCTTATCTGGAAACACCATATATTTT. The gene calls are TRBV15 and TRBJ1-3; possible D gene TRBD1, 6 bases. Per the germline V gene, CDR1 is LNHNV and CDR2 is YYDKDF (reference sequence). This CDR3 has 19 residues. Trimming took off 0 bases at V and 1 base at J, with 19 bases between the two ends.

The chain carries TRBV4-1 and TRBJ1-4; TRBD1 aligns across 9 bases. The J segment lost 3 bases and the V segment lost 6 bases, leaving 17 bases of the junction unmatched. CDR1 is MGHRA and CDR2 is YSYEKL in the germline V gene. The CDR3 length is 19 residues. CDR3 region: CASRPTGQGRVGANEKLFF. The DNA of the CDR3 is TGCGCCAGCAGGCCGACGGGACAGGGACGCGTAGGGGCTAATGAAAAACTGTTTTTT.

The DNA for the CDR3 is TGTGCCATCAGCGCCGGGACAGGGATCTACAATGAGCAGTTCTTC. It encodes CAISAGTGIYNEQFF. This chain joins TRBV10-3 and TRBJ2-1, with 9 bases that match TRBD1. Trimming took 6 bases from V and 3 from J; bases not matched to a gene: 6. The germline V gene has CDR1 ENHRY and CDR2 SYGVKD. The CDR3 extends over 15 amino acids.

The CDR3 loop reads CASSPLQNNEQFF. The CDR3, as DNA: TGTGCCAGCTCACCCCTACAGAACAATGAGCAGTTCTTC. The chain carries TRBV18 and TRBJ2-1; the D is unclear. Germline-derived CDR1 and CDR2 are KGHSH and LQKENI. The CDR3 is 13 amino acids. Between the trimmed V and J ends, which lost 3 bases and 5 bases, there was a span of 8 bases.

This clone was detected only once. The rearrangement uses TRBV9 and TRBJ2-3, with 11 bases fitting TRBD1. V was clipped by 4 bases and J by 5 bases; unmatched bases: 6. Germline V gene data show CDR1 as SGDLS and CDR2 as YYNGEE. This CDR3 comprises 15 residues. The DNA of the CDR3 is TGTGCCAGCAGCTCAGGACAGGGGGCTGGAGATACGCAGTATTTT. Translated: CASSSGQGAGDTQYF.

The V call is TRBV30, the J call TRBJ2-2; tentatively, D is TRBD1 or TRBD2 (5 bases each). With 2 bases removed from V and 0 bases from J, the gap between germline ends came to 13 bases. This CDR3 has 16 residues. Germline V gene data show CDR1 as GTSNPN and CDR2 as SVGIG (reference sequence). The CDR3 loop reads CAWSKWGSANTGELFF. The CDR3 bases are TGTGCCTGGAGTAAATGGGGGTCAGCGAACACCGGGGAGCTGTTTTTT.

The rearrangement links TRBV7-2 to TRBJ1-2; D gene uncertain. The CDR3 has 12 residues. The germline V gene has CDR1 SGHTA and CDR2 FQGNSA. Trimming took 8 bases from V and 5 from J, leaving 12 bases between them. CDR3 bases: TGTGCCAGCTCGAGGGAGGAGTATGGCTACACCTTC. Residues: CASSREEYGYTF.

The genes are TRBV6-5 and TRBJ2-7; 7 bases are a match to TRBD2. Germline-derived CDR1 and CDR2 are MNHEY and SVGAGI. The V and J ends lost 4 bases and 4 bases, in that order; junction bases with no gene match: 10. This CDR3 comprises 15 residues. CDR3 amino acids: CASSWGGMGPYEQYF. DNA of the CDR3: TGTGCCAGCAGTTGGGGAGGGATGGGACCATACGAGCAGTACTTC.

The chain joins TRBV10-3 to TRBJ1-2; D gene unclear. V lost 3 bases and J 8 bases, leaving 10 bases between the germline ends. This CDR3 comprises 12 residues. CDR1 is ENHRY and CDR2 is SYGVKD in the germline V gene. The CDR3 DNA sequence: TGTGCCATCAGTGAATTCCCCCGGGGCTACACCTTC. Protein sequence: CAISEFPRGYTF.

This chain connects TRBV6-5 to TRBJ2-7; TRBD1 aligns across 8 bases. Germline CDR1 and CDR2: MNHEY and SVGAGI. The V and J ends lost 4 bases and 7 bases, in that order; junction bases with no gene match: 12. CDR3 length: 15 amino acids. CDR3 DNA: TGTGCCAGCAGTTTCTCAGGGGGCTCAGCCACTGAGCAGTACTTC. This gives the protein CASSFSGGSATEQYF.

The chain links TRBV2 to TRBJ2-2; unclear D gene. CDR3 length equals 12 residues. Germline V gene lookup returns CDR1 SNHLY and CDR2 FYNNEI. V lost 6 bases to trimming and J lost 6 bases, with 8 bases between them. CDR3 sequence: CASRLVSGELFF. CDR3 nucleotides: TGTGCCAGCAGGCTAGTTTCCGGGGAGCTGTTTTTT.

The genes are TRBV6-1 and TRBJ1-1; TRBD1 matches at 7 bases. The CDR3 has 14 amino acids. The V gene end was trimmed by 7 bases and the J gene end by 5 bases; junction bases not matched to a gene: 10. Germline V gene data show CDR1 as MNHNS and CDR2 as SASEGT. CDR3 DNA: TGTGCCAGCATCAGAGGGGGCGCCGCAACTGAAGCTTTCTTT. It is translated as CASIRGGAATEAFF.

The chain couples TRBV7-2 to TRBJ2-1; TRBD2 matches at 9 bases. Germline CDR1 SGHTA, CDR2 FQGNSA. The CDR3 has 15 residues. V was clipped by 5 bases and J by 5 bases; unmatched bases: 7. CDR3 in amino acids: CASSAASGVNNEQFF. The CDR3 bases are TGTGCCAGCAGCGCCGCTAGCGGGGTGAACAATGAGCAGTTCTTC.

The V gene is TRBV7-9, the J gene TRBJ2-7, with D possibly being TRBD1 or TRBD2 (5 bases each). The germline V and J ends were trimmed by 4 bases and 3 bases, with 16 bases remaining between them. This CDR3 comprises 15 residues. Germline V gene sequence: CDR1 SEHNR, CDR2 FQNEAQ (reference sequence). CDR3 in amino acids: CASSYPRAGSYEQYF. Here the CDR3 DNA reads TGTGCCAGCAGCTATCCCAGGGCAGGGAGCTACGAGCAGTACTTC.

The chain employs TRBV28 and TRBJ2-7; D gene unclear. CDR1 and CDR2 from the germline V gene are MDHEN and SYDVKM. There are 15 residues in the CDR3. V lost 3 bases to trimming and J lost 2 bases, with 14 bases between them. The CDR3 DNA sequence: TGTGCCAGCAGTTTCGGTTTGGCCGCAGCCTACGAGCAGTACTTC. Translation gives CASSFGLAAAYEQYF. The full variable domain, its missing parts supplied by reference TRBV28 and TRBJ2-7, is DVKVTQSSRYLVKRTGEKVFLECVQDMDHENMFWYRQDPGLGLRLIYFSYDVKMKEKGDIPEGYSVSREKKERFSLILESASTNQTSMYLCASSFGLAAAYEQYFGPGTRLTVT.

V and J are TRBV25-1 and TRBJ1-1, with 11 nucleotides matching TRBD1. The CDR3 contains 17 residues. Germline trimming cut 4 bases from V and 4 bases from J; bases unmatched to any gene: 11. Germline V gene sequence: CDR1 MGHDK, CDR2 SYGVNS. CDR3: CASSARRTGGYSTEAFF. As DNA, the CDR3 is TGTGCCAGCAGTGCCCGACGGACAGGGGGCTATAGCACTGAAGCTTTCTTT.

The V and J genes are TRBV29-1 and TRBJ2-5; no clear D. Trimming shortened V by 3 bases and J by 4 bases, and 9 bases separated the two germline ends. Germline CDR1 SQVTM, CDR2 ANQGSEA. The CDR3 has 12 amino acids. The CDR3 region is CSVDLGIETQYF. CDR3 DNA sequence: TGCAGCGTTGATTTAGGTATAGAGACCCAGTACTTC.

CDR3 in DNA: TGTGCCAGCAGCTCACAGGGGAGCGGACAGCCCCAGCATTTT. Encoded protein: CASSSQGSGQPQHF. J is TRBJ1-5 and V is TRBV7-8; 7 bases are shared with TRBD1. V trimming: 4 bases; J trimming: 7 bases; junction bases outside the gene matches: 7. Germline CDR1 is SGHVS and CDR2 is FQNEAQ. The CDR3 extends over 14 amino acids.

J is TRBJ1-5 and V is TRBV30; weak D call: TRBD1 (5 bases). The V end lost 4 bases, the J end lost 1 base, and 14 bases lay between the germline ends. The CDR3 runs 15 residues. Germline-derived CDR1 and CDR2 are GTSNPN and SVGIG (reference sequence). The CDR3 bases are TGTGCCTGGACTGGGCGGGGCCGGAGCAATCAGCCCCAGCATTTT. Residues: CAWTGRGRSNQPQHF.

Regarding this clone: The same CDR3 also results from other DNA sequences found in this sample. The genes are TRBV29-1 and TRBJ1-3; D is unclear. The CDR3 extends over 11 amino acids. V lost 2 bases and J 4 bases, leaving 3 bases between the germline ends. The germline CDR1 and CDR2 sequences are SQVTM and ANQGSEA. CDR3 protein: CSVESGNTIYF. DNA of the CDR3: TGCAGCGTTGAATCCGGAAACACCATATATTTT. The full variable domain, in which reference TRBV29-1 and TRBJ1-3 provide the parts outside the CDR3, is SAVISQKPSRDICQRGTSLTIQCQVDSQVTMMFWYRQQPGQSLTLIATANQGSEATYESGFVIDKFPISRPNLTFSTLTVSNMSPEDSSIYLCSVESGNTIYFGEGSWLTVV.

This sequence joins TRBV11-2 and TRBJ1-3, with D unclear. Per the germline V gene, CDR1 is SGHAT and CDR2 is FQNNGV. The V and J ends lost 2 bases and 10 bases respectively, with 12 bases between them. The CDR3 runs to 13 residues. CDR3 region: CASSLMQVPTIYF. Here the CDR3 DNA reads TGTGCCAGCAGCTTAATGCAAGTCCCAACCATATATTTT.

This chain connects TRBV7-2 to TRBJ2-4; a possible D gene is TRBD1 (5 bases). The length of the CDR3 is 16 residues. The germline V gene has CDR1 SGHTA and CDR2 FQGNSA. Trimming took 2 bases from V and 0 from J, leaving 11 bases between them. CDR3 in amino acids: CASSLSGLLAKNIQYF. CDR3 bases: TGTGCCAGCAGCTTATCAGGGCTCCTAGCCAAAAACATTCAGTACTTC.

This clone was seen a handful of times. The J gene is TRBJ1-5, the V gene TRBV28; a possible D gene is TRBD1 (6 bases). V lost 5 bases to trimming and J lost 9 bases, with 11 bases between them. The germline gives CDR1 MDHEN, CDR2 SYDVKM. CDR3 length equals 12 residues. This CDR3 reads CASSQGFRPQHF. The CDR3 coding sequence is TGTGCCAGCAGTCAGGGGTTCCGGCCCCAGCATTTT.

The chain joins TRBV12-5 to TRBJ2-5; 9 bases map to TRBD1. The germline V gene has CDR1 LGHNT and CDR2 FRNRAP. V was pared by 2 bases and J by 2 bases, with 3 bases of the junction left unmatched. The CDR3 is 15 amino acids. CDR3 in DNA: TGTGCTAGTGGTTTGTTGGGGACAGGGCAAGAGACCCAGTACTTC. Translation gives CASGLLGTGQETQYF. Together with reference TRBV12-5 and TRBJ2-5, the CDR3 gives the full variable domain: DARVTQTPRHKVTEMGQEVTMRCQPILGHNTVFWYRQTMMQGLELLAYFRNRAPLDDSGMPKDRFSAEMPDATLATLKIQPSEPRDSAVYFCASGLLGTGQETQYFGPGTRLLVL.

The CDR3 nucleotides read TGTGCCAGCAGTTTCCGACAGGAGACTTCACCCCTCCACTTT. This encodes CASSFRQETSPLHF. The V gene is TRBV6-6, the J gene TRBJ1-6; D is possibly TRBD1 (6 bases). Between the trimmed V and J ends, which lost 4 bases and 9 bases, there was a span of 13 bases. Germline-derived CDR1 and CDR2 are MNHNY and SVGAGI (reference sequence). The CDR3 spans 14 residues.

The chain carries TRBV9 and TRBJ1-2; D is unresolved. Germline V lookup: CDR1 SGDLS, CDR2 YYNGEE. The V end lost 4 bases, the J end lost 5 bases, and 12 bases lay between the germline ends. This CDR3 has 13 residues. The CDR3 sequence is CASSSTGSYGYTF. The DNA of the CDR3 is TGTGCCAGCAGCTCCACGGGTAGTTATGGCTACACCTTC.

J is TRBJ1-3 and V is TRBV7-8; D possibly corresponds to TRBD1 (6 bases). The CDR3 contains 16 residues. V shed 3 bases and J shed 4 bases, with 16 bases lying between them. Germline CDR1 and CDR2: SGHVS and FQNEAQ. In nucleotides, the CDR3 is TGTGCCAGCAGCTTGAGTGGGGGCTGGACGGGAAACACCATATATTTT. The encoded protein is CASSLSGGWTGNTIYF.

J is TRBJ1-2 and V is TRBV5-1, with a possible D match to TRBD1 (5 bases). Trimming shortened V by 4 bases and J by 7 bases, and 23 bases separated the two germline ends. CDR3 length: 16 amino acids. Germline CDR1 SGHRS, CDR2 YFSETQ. The CDR3 nucleotides are TGCGCCAGCAGCCCAGGAACCCCAGGGATGGGCGTTGGCTACACCTTC. It codes for CASSPGTPGMGVGYTF.

The CDR3 sequence: CASSLAGENRALHF. The CDR3 coding sequence is TGTGCCAGCAGCTTGGCCGGGGAGAACAGGGCCCTCCACTTT. The chain uses TRBV5-4 and TRBJ1-6; a possible D gene is TRBD1 (6 bases). CDR3 length: 14 residues. V dropped 0 bases and J dropped 14 bases, with 15 bases sitting between them. Germline CDR1 and CDR2: SGHNT and YYREEE (reference sequence).

This chain uses TRBV9 with TRBJ2-2, with 15 bases fitting TRBD2. CDR3 length: 19 amino acids. The J segment lost 4 bases and the V segment lost 3 bases, leaving 10 bases of the junction unmatched. Germline loops: CDR1 SGDLS, CDR2 YYNGEE. CDR3 coding DNA: TGTGCCAGCAGCGAGGGACTAGCGGGAGGATCGCTTGGCACCGGGGAGCTGTTTTTT. This translates into CASSEGLAGGSLGTGELFF.

The chain couples TRBV5-4 to TRBJ2-7; no clear D gene. The germline V gene has CDR1 SGHNT and CDR2 YYREEE (reference sequence). Trimming cost V 4 bases and J 3 bases, with 17 bases left between them. This CDR3 region has 15 residues. CDR3 nucleotide sequence: TGTGCCAGCAGCCCCGACGGCCGAAAGGACTACGAGCAGTACTTC. The encoded protein is CASSPDGRKDYEQYF.